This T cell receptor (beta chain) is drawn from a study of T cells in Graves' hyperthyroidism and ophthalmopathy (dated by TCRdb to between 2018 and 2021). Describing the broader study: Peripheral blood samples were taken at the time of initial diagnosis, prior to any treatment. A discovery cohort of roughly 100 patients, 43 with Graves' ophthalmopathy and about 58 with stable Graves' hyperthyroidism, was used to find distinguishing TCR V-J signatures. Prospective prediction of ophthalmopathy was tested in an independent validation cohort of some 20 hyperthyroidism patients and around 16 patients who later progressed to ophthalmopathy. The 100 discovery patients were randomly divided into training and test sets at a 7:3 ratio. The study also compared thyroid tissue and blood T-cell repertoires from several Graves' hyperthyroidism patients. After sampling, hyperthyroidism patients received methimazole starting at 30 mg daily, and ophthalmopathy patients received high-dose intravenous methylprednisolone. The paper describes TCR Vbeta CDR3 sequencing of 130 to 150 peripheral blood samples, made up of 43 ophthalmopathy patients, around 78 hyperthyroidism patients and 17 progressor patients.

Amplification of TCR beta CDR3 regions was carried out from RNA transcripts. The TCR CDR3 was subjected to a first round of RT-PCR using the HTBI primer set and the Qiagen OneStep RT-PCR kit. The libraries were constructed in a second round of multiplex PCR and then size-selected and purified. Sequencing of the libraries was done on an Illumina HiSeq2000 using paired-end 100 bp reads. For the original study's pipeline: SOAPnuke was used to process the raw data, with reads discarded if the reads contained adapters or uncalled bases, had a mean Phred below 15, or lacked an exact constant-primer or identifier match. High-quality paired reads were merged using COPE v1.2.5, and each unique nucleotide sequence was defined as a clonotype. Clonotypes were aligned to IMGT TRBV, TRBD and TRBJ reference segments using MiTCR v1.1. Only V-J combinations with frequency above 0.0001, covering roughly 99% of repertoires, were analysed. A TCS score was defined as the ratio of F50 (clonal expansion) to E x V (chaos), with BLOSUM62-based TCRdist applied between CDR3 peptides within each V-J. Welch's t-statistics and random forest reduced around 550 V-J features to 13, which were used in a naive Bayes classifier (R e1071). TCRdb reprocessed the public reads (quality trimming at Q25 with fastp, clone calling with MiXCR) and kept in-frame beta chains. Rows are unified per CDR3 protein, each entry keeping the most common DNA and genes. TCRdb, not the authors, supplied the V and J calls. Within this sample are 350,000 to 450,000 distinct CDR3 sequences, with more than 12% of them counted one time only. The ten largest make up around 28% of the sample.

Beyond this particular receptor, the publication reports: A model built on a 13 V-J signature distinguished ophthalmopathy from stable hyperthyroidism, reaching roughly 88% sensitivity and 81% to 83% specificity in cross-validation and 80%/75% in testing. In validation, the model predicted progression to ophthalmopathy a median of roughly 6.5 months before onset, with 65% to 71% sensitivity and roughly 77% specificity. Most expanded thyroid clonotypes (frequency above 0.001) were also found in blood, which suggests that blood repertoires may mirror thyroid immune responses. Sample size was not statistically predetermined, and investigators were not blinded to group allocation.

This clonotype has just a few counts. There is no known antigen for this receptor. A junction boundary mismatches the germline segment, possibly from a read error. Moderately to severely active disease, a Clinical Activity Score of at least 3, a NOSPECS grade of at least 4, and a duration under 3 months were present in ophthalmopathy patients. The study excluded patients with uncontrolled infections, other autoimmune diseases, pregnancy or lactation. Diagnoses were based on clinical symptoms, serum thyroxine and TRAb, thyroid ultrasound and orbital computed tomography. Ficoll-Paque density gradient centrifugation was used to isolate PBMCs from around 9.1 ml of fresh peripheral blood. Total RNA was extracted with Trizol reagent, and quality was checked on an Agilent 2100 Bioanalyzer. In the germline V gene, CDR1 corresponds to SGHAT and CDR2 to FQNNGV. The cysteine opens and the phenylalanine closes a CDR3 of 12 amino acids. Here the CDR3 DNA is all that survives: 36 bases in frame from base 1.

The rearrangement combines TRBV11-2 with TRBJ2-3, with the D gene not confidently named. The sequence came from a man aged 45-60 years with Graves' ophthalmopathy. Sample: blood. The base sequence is TGTGCCGGCAGCCCAGAAGGAGATACGCAGTATTTT. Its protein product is CAGSPEGDTQYF.